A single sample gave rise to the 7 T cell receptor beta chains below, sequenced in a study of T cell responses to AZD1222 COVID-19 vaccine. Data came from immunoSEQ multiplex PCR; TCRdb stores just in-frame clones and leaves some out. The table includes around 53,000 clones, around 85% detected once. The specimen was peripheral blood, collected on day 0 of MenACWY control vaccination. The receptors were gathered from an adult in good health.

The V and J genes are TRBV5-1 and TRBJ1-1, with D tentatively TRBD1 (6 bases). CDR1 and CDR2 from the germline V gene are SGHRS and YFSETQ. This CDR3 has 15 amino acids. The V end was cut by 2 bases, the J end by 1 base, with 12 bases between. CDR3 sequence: CASSLQGPGNTEAFF. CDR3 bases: TGCGCCAGCAGCTTACAGGGACCAGGGAACACTGAAGCTTTCTTT.

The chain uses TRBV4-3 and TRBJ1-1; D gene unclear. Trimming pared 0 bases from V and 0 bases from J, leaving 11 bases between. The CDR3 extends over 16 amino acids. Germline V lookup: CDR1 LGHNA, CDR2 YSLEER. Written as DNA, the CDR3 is TGCGCCAGCAGCCAAGATTGGTCCAGGATGAACACTGAAGCTTTCTTT. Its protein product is CASSQDWSRMNTEAFF.

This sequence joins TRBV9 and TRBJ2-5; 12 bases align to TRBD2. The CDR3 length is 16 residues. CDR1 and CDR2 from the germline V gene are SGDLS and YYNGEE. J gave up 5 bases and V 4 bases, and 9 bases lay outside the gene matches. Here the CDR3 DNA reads TGTGCCAGCAGCTCTGGACTAGCGGGATTGTCGGAGACCCAGTACTTC. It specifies CASSSGLAGLSETQYF.

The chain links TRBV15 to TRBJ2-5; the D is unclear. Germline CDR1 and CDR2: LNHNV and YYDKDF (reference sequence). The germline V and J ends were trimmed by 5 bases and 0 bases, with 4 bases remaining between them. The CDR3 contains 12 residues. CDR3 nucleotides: TGTGCCACCAGCCTCGACCAAGAGACCCAGTACTTC. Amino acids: CATSLDQETQYF. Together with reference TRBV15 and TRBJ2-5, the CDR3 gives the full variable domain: DAMVIQNPRYQVTQFGKPVTLSCSQTLNHNVMYWYQQKSSQAPKLLFHYYDKDFNNEADTPDNFQSRRPNTSFCFLDIRSPGLGDTAMYLCATSLDQETQYFGPGTRLLVL.

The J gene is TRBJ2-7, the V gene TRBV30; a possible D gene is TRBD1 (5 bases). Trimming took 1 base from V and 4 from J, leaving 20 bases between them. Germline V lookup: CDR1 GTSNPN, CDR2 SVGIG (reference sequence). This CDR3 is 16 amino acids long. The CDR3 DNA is TGTGCCTGGAGTGACGCCAGGCGACAGCCCGGATACGAGCAGTACTTC. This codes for CAWSDARRQPGYEQYF.

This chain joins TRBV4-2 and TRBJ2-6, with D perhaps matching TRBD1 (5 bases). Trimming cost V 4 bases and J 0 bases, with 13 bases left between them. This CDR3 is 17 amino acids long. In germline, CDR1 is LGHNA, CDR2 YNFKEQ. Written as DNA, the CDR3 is TGTGCCAGCAGCCGGGGCCCTAGATTCTCTGGGGCCAACGTCCTGACTTTC. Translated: CASSRGPRFSGANVLTF.

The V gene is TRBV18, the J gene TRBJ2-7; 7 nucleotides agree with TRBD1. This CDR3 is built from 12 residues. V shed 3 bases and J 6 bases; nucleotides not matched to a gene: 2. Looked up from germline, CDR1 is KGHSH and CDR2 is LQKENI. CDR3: CASSPDRPEQYF. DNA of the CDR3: TGTGCCAGCTCACCGGACAGGCCCGAGCAGTACTTC.